Reported below is one T cell receptor (beta chain). What this receptor recognizes is not known. No quality values exist for individual bases; no much larger clone is one base distant. The same CDR3 arises from other DNA sequences in this sample as well. CDR1 is given as MNHNS and CDR2 as SASEGT, both from the germline V gene. From its cysteine to its phenylalanine, the CDR3 spans 14 amino acids. The only DNA kept is the CDR3, 42 bases in frame from the first base. V loses 2 bases, J loses 2 bases, and the germline ends lie 6 bases apart. The entry originates in a study of blood T cell repertoires in COVID-19 (TCRdb year 2020). The study in broad terms: Collaborator samples came from the United States, Italy and Spain and covered acute and convalescent phases of COVID-19. The material from the prospective study consisted of cDNA or gDNA derived from T cells, B-cell-depleted T cells, or PBMCs. Subjects who had been exposed to COVID-19, were actively infected with it, or had recovered from it provided the deeply sampled blood TCRbeta repertoires that made up the dataset. The repertoires were made available in a free public database intended to serve as a resource for research on the immune response to SARS-CoV-2. The samples were drawn from the first 160 participants of the ongoing ImmuneRACE study and from more than 1,000 subjects provided by 6 global collaborators. Nearly every sample came with metadata listing a de-identified subject ID, COVID-19 status, age in years and sex. HLA class I and class II types, where available, came from metadata supplied by the sample provider rather than from assay-based typing. Overall study results and their limits: Clinical and demographic metadata were provided uncurated, with the amount varying by source and participant.

TCRbeta CDR3 regions were amplified from genomic DNA using the immunoSEQ Assay, a bias-controlled multiplex PCR. Per the authors' processing: The number of nucleated cells in each sample was estimated by amplification of reference gene primers within the assay. Sequence reads were collapsed and filtered to measure the absolute abundance of every unique TCRbeta CDR3 rearrangement. For each sample, productive Simpson clonality was calculated by taking the square root of Simpson's diversity index across productive rearrangements. TCRdb holds this immuneACCESS table with in-frame rearrangements only. Some clones are missing; in checked studies, unresolved V genes explain under half, and the rest has no known cause. That table is the source of V, J and clone size, and D and trimming were worked out from the DNA. This sample gives around 200,000 clones in total; approximately 86% of them show up just once. About 4.5% of the sample comes from the top ten.

Participants in the prospective study were aged 18 to 89 years, lived in approximately 26 United States geographic areas, and enrolled through a virtual design. In the prospective study, cohorts were assigned on the basis of participant-reported clinical history obtained from a screening survey and a study questionnaire. Exposed participants had been in contact with someone with a PCR-confirmed or clinician-diagnosed COVID-19 case within 2 weeks of study entry. In the prospective study, whole blood, serum and a nasopharyngeal or oropharyngeal swab were collected from each participant by mobile phlebotomists. Additional blood draws and questionnaires over an approximately two-month period could optionally be provided by prospective study participants. Before DNA extraction, blood samples from the prospective study were shipped at room temperature or frozen.

The sample comprised PBMCs or T cells enriched from blood (not recorded which). Here the chain combines TRBV6-1 and TRBJ2-2, with TRBD1 perhaps the D gene, on 5 matching bases. The receptor was isolated from a woman under 40 who had been exposed to COVID-19. The bases are TGTGCCAGCAGTGAACAGGGCAACACCGGGGAGCTGTTTTTT. It codes for CASSEQGNTGELFF.